The TCR beta chain under discussion was sequenced for a study of control samples from healthy donors and cancer patients. Remarks on this clone: An end of the junction differs from the germline gene, which may be a read error.

The assay was immunoSEQ multiplex PCR, and TCRdb's table has in-frame clones only and misses some. The sample lists more than 95,000 clones, more than 85% occurring once. The CDR3 length is 17 residues. Germline V lookup: CDR1 SGHTA, CDR2 FQGNSA. The V and J genes are TRBV7-2 and TRBJ2-3; TRBD2 agrees at 11 bases. The origin of this receptor is a man in his sixties with lung cancer. Sample: PBMCs. This CDR3 reads CASSLAGTSGSTDTQYF. For the CDR3, the DNA is TGTGCCAGCAGCCTAGCTGGGACTAGCGGTAGCACAGATACGCAGTATTTT.